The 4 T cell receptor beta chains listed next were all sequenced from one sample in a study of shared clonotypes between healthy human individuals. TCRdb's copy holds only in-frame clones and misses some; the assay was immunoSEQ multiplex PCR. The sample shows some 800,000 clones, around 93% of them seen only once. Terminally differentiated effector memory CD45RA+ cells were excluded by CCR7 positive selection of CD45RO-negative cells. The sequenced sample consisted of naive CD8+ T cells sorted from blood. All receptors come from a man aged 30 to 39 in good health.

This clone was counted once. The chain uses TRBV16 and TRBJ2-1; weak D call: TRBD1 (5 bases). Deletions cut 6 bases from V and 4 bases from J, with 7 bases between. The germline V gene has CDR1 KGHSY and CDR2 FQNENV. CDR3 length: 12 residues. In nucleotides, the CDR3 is TGTGCCAGCAGTCCAGGGTACAATGAGCAGTTCTTC. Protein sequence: CASSPGYNEQFF.

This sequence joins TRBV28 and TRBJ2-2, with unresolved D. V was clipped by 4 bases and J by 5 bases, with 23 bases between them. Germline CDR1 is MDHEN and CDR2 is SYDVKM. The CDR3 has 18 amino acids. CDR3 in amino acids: CASSSPVIGVGETGELFF. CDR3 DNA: TGTGCCAGCAGTTCCCCGGTGATCGGTGTTGGGGAAACCGGGGAGCTGTTTTTT.

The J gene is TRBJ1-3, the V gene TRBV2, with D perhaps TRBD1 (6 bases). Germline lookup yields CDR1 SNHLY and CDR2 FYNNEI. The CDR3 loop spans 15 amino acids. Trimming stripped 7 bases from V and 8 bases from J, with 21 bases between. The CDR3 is CASTGNIQGRDTIYF. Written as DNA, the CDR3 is TGTGCCAGCACCGGCAACATACAGGGAAGGGACACCATATATTTT.

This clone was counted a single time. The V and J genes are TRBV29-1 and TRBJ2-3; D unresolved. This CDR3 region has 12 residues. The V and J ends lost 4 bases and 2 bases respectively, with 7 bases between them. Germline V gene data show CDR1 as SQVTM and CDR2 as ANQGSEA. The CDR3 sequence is CSVGTNTDTQYF. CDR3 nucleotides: TGCAGCGTTGGAACAAACACAGATACGCAGTATTTT.